The table lists the clone carrying this T cell receptor beta chain with a few counts. This specimen belongs to a study of T-cell reconstitution after alpha-beta-depleted transplantation in children. The CDR3 is 14 amino acids. V shed 5 bases, J shed 6 bases, and the junction held 7 bases outside the gene matches. Germline-derived CDR1 and CDR2 are SEHNR and FQNEAQ (reference sequence). TCRbeta library preparation incorporated unique molecular identifiers. MiXCR, run by TCRdb on the PCR reads, gives a single entry per CDR3 protein. The repertoire holds hundreds of thousands of distinct CDR3 sequences, with roughly 17% as singletons.

The origin of this receptor is a human donor who donated a stem cell graft to a child with acute myeloid leukemia. The chain links TRBV7-9 to TRBJ1-1, with 9 bases fitting TRBD1. Sequenced here: PBMCs from the stem cell graft donor, sampled from the stem cell graft. The CDR3 coding sequence is TGTGCCAGCAGCCCTGGGACAGGGAGAGCTGAAGCTTTCTTT. This sequence encodes CASSPGTGRAEAFF.